These 27 T cell receptor beta chains were all obtained from the same sample, sequenced in a study of blood T cell repertoires in COVID-19. Libraries were prepared by immunoSEQ multiplex PCR; TCRdb keeps only in-frame clonotypes and omits some of them. The sample shows under 80,000 clones, 85% to 90% of them seen only once. Sequenced input: peripheral blood. These receptors originate from an elderly woman with active COVID-19.

This clone has more than one count but fewer than ten. The chain combines TRBV7-9 with TRBJ1-4; D gene ambiguous. The V end was cut by 5 bases, the J end by 14 bases, with 15 bases between. This CDR3 is built from 12 residues. The germline V gene encodes CDR1 SEHNR and CDR2 FQNEAQ (reference sequence). The CDR3 is CASSPTDWLLFF. CDR3 sequence (DNA): TGTGCCAGCAGCCCGACGGACTGGTTGCTGTTTTTT. The full variable domain, its missing parts supplied by reference TRBV7-9 and TRBJ1-4, is DTGVSQNPRHKITKRGQNVTFRCDPISEHNRLYWYRQTLGQGPEFLTYFQNEAQLEKSRLLSDRFSAERPKGSFSTLEIQRTEQGDSAMYLCASSPTDWLLFFGSGTQLSVL.

This clone was seen only once. The CDR3 DNA is TGTGCCAGCAGCTACGGGAGTGGCGAAAAACTGTTTTTT. It translates to CASSYGSGEKLFF. The rearrangement joins TRBV7-9 to TRBJ1-4; D gene ambiguous. The CDR3 consists of 13 residues. V was cut by 4 bases and J by 8 bases, with 11 bases left in between. The germline CDR1 and CDR2 sequences are SEHNR and FQNEAQ (reference sequence).

J is TRBJ2-1 and V is TRBV4-3, with TRBD2 matching 9 bases. CDR3 length: 15 residues. CDR1 LGHNA and CDR2 YSLEER come from the germline V gene. The junction had 10 bases not matched to a gene; V was cut back by 5 bases and J by 8 bases. CDR3: CASSSGASGIDEQFF. The CDR3 bases are TGCGCCAGCAGCTCAGGCGCTAGCGGGATCGATGAGCAGTTCTTC.

This sequence joins TRBV7-2 and TRBJ2-7; 7 bases agree with TRBD2. The length of the CDR3 is 14 residues. From germline, CDR1 is SGHTA and CDR2 FQGNSA. Trimming removed 2 bases from V and 6 bases from J; junction bases left unmatched: 7. CDR3 region: CASSLSQRESEQYF. CDR3 sequence (DNA): TGTGCCAGCAGCTTAAGCCAGCGGGAAAGCGAGCAGTACTTC.

This clone appeared a single time. The chain links TRBV3-1 (or the pseudogene TRBV3-2) to TRBJ2-5, with D hard to call. The germline V and J ends were trimmed by 0 bases and 11 bases, with 16 bases remaining between them. The CDR3 sequence is 14 residues long. Germline CDR1 reads LGHDT; CDR2 reads YNNKEL (reference sequence). The CDR3 is CASSQDAHPQQQYF. The CDR3 bases are TGTGCCAGCAGCCAAGATGCCCACCCCCAACAACAGTACTTC.

The rearrangement uses TRBV5-5 and TRBJ1-1; a weak D match, TRBD1 (5 bases). Germline CDR1 SGHKS, CDR2 YYEKEE (reference sequence). The CDR3 totals 16 residues. The ends were cut back, 2 bases at V and 7 bases at J, with 21 bases in the middle. The CDR3 here is CASSLRGGYRSGEAFF. The CDR3 nucleotides are TGTGCCAGCAGCTTAAGGGGAGGTTACAGGTCGGGTGAAGCTTTCTTT. Variable domain in full (rest from reference TRBV5-5 and TRBJ1-1): DAGVTQSPTHLIKTRGQQVTLRCSPISGHKSVSWYQQVLGQGPQFIFQYYEKEERGRGNFPDRFSARQFPNYSSELNVNALLLGDSALYLCASSLRGGYRSGEAFFGQGTRLTVV.

The chain employs TRBV7-2 and TRBJ1-3; TRBD1 matches at 9 bases. V lost 4 bases and J lost 2; bases outside the gene matches: 6. Germline values: CDR1 SGHTA, CDR2 FQGNSA. This CDR3 has 16 residues. CDR3 DNA: TGTGCCAGCAGCTGGGGACAGGGTGGCGCTGGAAACACCATATATTTT. Translation gives CASSWGQGGAGNTIYF.

The chain is built from TRBV15 and TRBJ1-2; maybe TRBD1 (6 bases). Germline CDR1 and CDR2: LNHNV and YYDKDF (reference sequence). Trimming took off 6 bases at V and 4 bases at J, with 18 bases between the two ends. The CDR3 spans 15 residues. The CDR3 DNA reads as TGTGCCACCAGTTATCGACAGGATCCTATCTATGGCTACACCTTC. Translating gives CATSYRQDPIYGYTF.

This sequence joins TRBV29-1 and TRBJ2-7, with 15 bases matching TRBD2. The trim removed 7 bases at V and 3 bases at J, leaving 10 bases unmatched. CDR3 length: 16 residues. CDR1 is SQVTM and CDR2 is ANQGSEA in the germline V gene. The DNA for the CDR3 is TGCAGCGCTAGTGGACTAGCGGGAGGGCCGGGCTACGAGCAGTACTTC. Translating it yields CSASGLAGGPGYEQYF.

The chain couples TRBV28 to TRBJ1-6; 9 bases map to TRBD1. The CDR3 covers 19 residues. Trimming at V came to 6 bases and at J to 0 bases, leaving 12 bases not matched to a gene. Looked up from germline, CDR1 is MDHEN and CDR2 is SYDVKM. The CDR3 protein is CASSPPAGTGSSYNSPLHF. CDR3 DNA: TGTGCCAGCAGCCCACCAGCCGGGACAGGGAGCTCCTATAATTCACCCCTCCACTTT.

The J gene is TRBJ1-4, the V gene TRBV28; D is ambiguous. The CDR3 consists of 14 residues. The germline V gene encodes CDR1 MDHEN and CDR2 SYDVKM. Deletions cut 3 bases from V and 4 bases from J, with 9 bases between. This CDR3 reads CASSLTYVNEKLFF. CDR3 bases: TGTGCCAGCAGTTTGACTTACGTTAATGAAAAACTGTTTTTT.

The chain employs TRBV6-1 and TRBJ1-3; 8 bases agree with TRBD1. The CDR3 spans 14 residues. The trim removed 11 bases at V and 2 bases at J, leaving 8 bases unmatched. Germline lookup yields CDR1 MNHNS and CDR2 SASEGT. The chain's CDR3 is CAALDRGPGNTIYF. The CDR3 DNA follows: TGTGCCGCGCTAGACAGGGGCCCTGGAAACACCATATATTTT.

Turning to this clone: The identical CDR3 is also encoded by other nucleotide sequences in the sample. The rearrangement uses TRBV6-2 or TRBV6-3 and TRBJ2-1; 9 bases fit TRBD1. V shed 6 bases, J shed 15 bases, and the junction held 6 bases outside the gene matches. Germline V CDR1 and CDR2: MNHEY, SVGEGT. The length of the CDR3 is 11 residues. In nucleotides, the CDR3 is TGTGCCAGCAGCTCTGGGACAGGGATGTTCTTC. Translated, it gives CASSSGTGMFF.

V gene TRBV29-1 combines with J gene TRBJ1-3; D remains unclear. The germline V gene has CDR1 SQVTM and CDR2 ANQGSEA. The CDR3 totals 14 residues. The ends were cut back, 0 bases at V and 2 bases at J, with 8 bases in the middle. The DNA for the CDR3 is TGCAGCGTTGAAGATACACAGACTGGAAACACCATATATTTT. Translating it yields CSVEDTQTGNTIYF.

The gene calls are TRBV7-3 and TRBJ2-2, with D possibly TRBD1 on 5 matching bases. CDR3 size: 16 residues. Trimming shortened V by 2 bases and J by 3 bases, and 13 bases separated the two germline ends. CDR1 SGHTA and CDR2 FQGTGA come from the germline V gene. The CDR3 loop reads CASSLASQGYTGELFF. The CDR3 DNA reads as TGTGCCAGCAGCTTAGCTAGTCAGGGATACACCGGGGAGCTGTTTTTT.

The chain employs TRBV18 and TRBJ1-2; D uncertain. Germline CDR1 is KGHSH and CDR2 is LQKENI. Trimming stripped 4 bases from V and 8 bases from J, with 11 bases between. The CDR3 has 12 amino acids. The CDR3 reads CASSRQREGYTF. In DNA form, the CDR3 reads TGTGCCAGCTCACGGCAAAGGGAGGGCTACACCTTC.

This clone was detected once. The chain couples TRBV2 to TRBJ2-5; weak D call: TRBD1 (6 bases). This CDR3 comprises 13 residues. The germline V and J ends were trimmed by 6 bases and 3 bases, with 11 bases remaining between them. The germline CDR1 and CDR2 sequences are SNHLY and FYNNEI. CDR3 in DNA: TGTGCCAGCAGGCTACAGGGAAAAGAGACCCAGTACTTC. This gives the protein CASRLQGKETQYF.

The rearrangement links TRBV10-3 to TRBJ2-3; 10 bases fit TRBD1. After removal of 1 base from V and 5 bases from J, the junction contained 6 bases not matched to a gene. Germline CDR1 ENHRY, CDR2 SYGVKD. This CDR3 comprises 16 residues. CDR3 amino acids: CAISEFDRGLGDTQYF. The CDR3 nucleotides are TGTGCCATCAGTGAGTTTGACAGGGGGCTTGGAGATACGCAGTATTTT.

The chain joins TRBV6-5 to TRBJ1-4; 7 positions agree with TRBD1. This CDR3 region has 13 residues. The V segment lost 6 bases and the J segment 3 bases; nucleotides outside the gene matches: 1. Germline CDR1 reads MNHEY; CDR2 reads SVGAGI. This CDR3 is CASRQGSNEKLFF. CDR3 sequence (DNA): TGTGCCAGCAGACAGGGGTCTAATGAAAAACTGTTTTTT.

The chain has TRBV5-4 and TRBJ1-1; 10 bases fit TRBD1. Looked up from germline, CDR1 is SGHNT and CDR2 is YYREEE (reference sequence). This CDR3 is 13 amino acids long. J gave up 11 bases and V 6 bases, and 10 bases lay outside the gene matches. The CDR3: CASTGTGAGRAFF. The CDR3, as DNA: TGTGCCAGCACCGGGACAGGGGCCGGTAGGGCTTTCTTT.

The rearrangement links TRBV7-9 to TRBJ1-4, with a weak D call TRBD1 (5 bases). The V gene lost 7 bases and the J gene lost 8 bases, with 17 bases spanning the gap. Germline V CDR1 and CDR2: SEHNR, FQNEAQ (reference sequence). The CDR3 totals 14 residues. The CDR3 is CASTPGGRGEKLFF. CDR3 nucleotide sequence: TGTGCCAGCACCCCGGGGGGACGGGGGGAAAAACTGTTTTTT.

This sequence joins TRBV2 and TRBJ1-1, with TRBD1 matching over 7 bases. Germline lookup yields CDR1 SNHLY and CDR2 FYNNEI. V lost 1 base to trimming and J lost 11 bases; unmatched junction nucleotides: 7. This CDR3 has 13 residues. CDR3 loop: CASSEGTGDRAFF. The CDR3 nucleotides are TGTGCCAGCAGTGAAGGGACAGGAGACCGGGCTTTCTTT.

The CDR3 is CAISEGGLNTGELFF. The CDR3 DNA reads as TGTGCCATCAGTGAAGGGGGTCTTAACACCGGGGAGCTGTTTTTT. This chain connects TRBV10-3 to TRBJ2-2, with a weak D call TRBD1 (6 bases). The germline V gene encodes CDR1 ENHRY and CDR2 SYGVKD. The CDR3 runs to 15 residues. Trimming took 3 bases from V and 2 from J, leaving 10 bases between them.

The V call is TRBV27, the J call TRBJ2-7; perhaps TRBD1 as D (6 bases). This CDR3 spans 14 amino acids. V was shortened by 8 bases and J by 5 bases, with 19 bases between the two germline ends. Germline lookup yields CDR1 MNHEY and CDR2 SMNVEV (reference sequence). CDR3 loop: CASALGLGANEQYF. DNA of the CDR3: TGTGCCAGCGCCCTCGGACTGGGGGCTAACGAGCAGTACTTC.

This clone was seen just once. The chain recombines TRBV6-1 with TRBJ2-2; 8 bases match TRBD2. From germline, CDR1 is MNHNS and CDR2 SASEGT. This CDR3 contains 15 residues. The V segment lost 0 bases and the J segment 4 bases; nucleotides outside the gene matches: 1. CDR3 amino acids: CASSEAAGVTGELFF. The CDR3 DNA reads TGTGCCAGCAGTGAAGCAGCGGGAGTCACCGGGGAGCTGTTTTTT.

The genes are TRBV11-2 and TRBJ2-1; 10 nucleotides agree with TRBD2. The germline gives CDR1 SGHAT, CDR2 FQNNGV. This CDR3 is built from 16 residues. V was pared by 4 bases and J by 8 bases, with 11 bases of the junction left unmatched. In DNA, the CDR3 is TGTGCCAGCAGCTCTCTTTTAGCGGGAGGTCGGGATGAGCAGTTCTTC. Its translation: CASSSLLAGGRDEQFF.

This chain joins TRBV3-1 (or the pseudogene TRBV3-2) and TRBJ2-1; TRBD2 matches 16 bases. The germline V gene encodes CDR1 LGHDT and CDR2 YNNKEL (reference sequence). J lost 5 bases, V lost 2 bases, and 6 bases had no gene match. This CDR3 has 18 amino acids. The DNA of the CDR3 is TGTGCCAGCAGCCAAACTCCGGGACTAGCGGGAGGGCACAATGAGCAGTTCTTC. Its protein product is CASSQTPGLAGGHNEQFF.